This T cell receptor (beta chain) was obtained from a study of T cell repertoires in cytomegalovirus infection. About the research overall: Carrying CMV and the relevant HLA type showed in public TCR beta signatures. General study results and limits: HLA-C-restricted TCR beta clonotypes specific for CMV led the ex vivo response. Totalled public TCR beta family frequency picked out people who carried CMV plus the relevant HLA.

Each CDR3 protein is one row after TCRdb ran MiXCR on the reads. The sample consists of approximately 250,000 distinct CDR3 sequences, 12% of them appearing once. This clonotype was seen many times. The antigen remains unidentified. Germline lookup yields CDR1 DFQATT and CDR2 SNEGSKA (reference sequence). Trimming took 0 bases from V and 5 from J, leaving 19 bases between them. CDR3 size: 16 residues. The sequence derives from a human donor in good health (CMV status not recorded). Some clones in this sample may be carry-over from other donors' samples. This chain joins TRBV20-1 and TRBJ2-5; a possible D gene is TRBD1 (6 bases). The sequenced material came from PBMCs. The CDR3, as DNA: TGCAGTGCTAGAGATCTCCGGGACACCGCAAGGGAGACCCAGTACTTC. Protein product: CSARDLRDTARETQYF.